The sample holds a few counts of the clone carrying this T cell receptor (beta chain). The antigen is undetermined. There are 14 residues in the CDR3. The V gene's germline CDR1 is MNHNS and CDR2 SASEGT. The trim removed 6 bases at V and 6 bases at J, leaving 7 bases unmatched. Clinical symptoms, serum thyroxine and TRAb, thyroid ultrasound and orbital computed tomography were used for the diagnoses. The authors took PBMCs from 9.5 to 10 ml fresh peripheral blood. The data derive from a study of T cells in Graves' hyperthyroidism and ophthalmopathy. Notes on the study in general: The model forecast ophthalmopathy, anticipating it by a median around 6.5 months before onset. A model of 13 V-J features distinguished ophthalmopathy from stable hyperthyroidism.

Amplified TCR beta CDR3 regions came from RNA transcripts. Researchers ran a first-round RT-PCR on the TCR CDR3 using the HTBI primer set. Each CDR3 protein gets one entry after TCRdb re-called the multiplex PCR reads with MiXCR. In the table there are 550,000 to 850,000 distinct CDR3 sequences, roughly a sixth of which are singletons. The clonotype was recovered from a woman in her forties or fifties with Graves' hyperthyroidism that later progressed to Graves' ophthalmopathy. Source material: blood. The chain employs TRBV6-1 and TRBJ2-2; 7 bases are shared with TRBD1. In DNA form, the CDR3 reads TGTGCCAGCAGCCTGGGACAGCTCGCCGGGGAGCTGTTTTTT. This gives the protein CASSLGQLAGELFF.